A single T cell receptor (beta chain) is shown here with its context. This clonotype appeared many times. Its recognized antigen is unknown. Nothing much larger sits one base from this clone, and base qualities are not available. This specimen comes from a study of human T cells and chemical hapten exposure (dated by TCRdb to 2020 to 2022). About the full investigation: For sensitization, 2% DPC in acetone was applied to an approximately 2 cm by approximately 2 cm area of upper inner arm skin. Throughout the approximately 23-week study period, patients were also given weekly therapeutic DPC doses on the scalp. The mostly female patient cohort included alopecia areata with under or over 50% scalp involvement, alopecia totalis and alopecia universalis. Blood was sampled from patients pre-sensitization (week 0) and at 2, 6 and about 24 weeks after DPC sensitization. In alopecia patients, the study followed how the peripheral blood TCR repertoire changed in vivo over primary and secondary sensitization to diphenylcyclopropenone (DPC), a hapten. Libraries were pooled for sequencing, and per-sample TCR yields varied mainly because of small differences in library volumes within the pool. Patch testing on the upper back used Finn chambers containing 0.01% DPC, with scoring done after 6 days according to International Contact Dermatitis Research Group standards. Around 30 alopecia patients provided blood for TCR sequencing at one to four time points (pre-sensitization, 2, 6 and 24 weeks). What the study reported, not specific to this receptor: Alopecia, a presumed autoimmune disease, was present in all patients, so the immune response of the patients might differ from that of healthy individuals. Expanded TCRs formed significantly more large CDR3 similarity clusters than pre-sensitization or healthy control sets, consistent with antigen-driven responses. DPC sensitization did not change the number of TCRs with a frequency above 1 in 1000, and there was no evidence of changes in global repertoire structure. Repeated subsampling changed both the strength of the expansion versus patch-test correlation and the threshold at which that correlation became significant. A positive correlation was found between the number of PT1 expanded TCRs and patch test score, with significance reached at thresholds 8, 16 and 32 but not 4.

Preparation of the library involved RACE. TCRdb names NextSeq 500 as the instrument used. During library preparation, unique molecular identifiers were attached to individual cDNA molecules so that TCRs could be counted quantitatively and reproducibly. Both TCR alpha and TCR beta chains were sequenced from each blood RNA sample. In the source study's methods: The median number of TCRs per sample was approximately 93,000, ranging from about 20,000 to 750,000. The Decombinator software suite was used to annotate V, J and CDR3 in the TCR reads. For PS versus PT1 abundance plots, all samples were subsampled to the same number of TCRs (28,000). TCRs were defined as expanded if absent before sensitization and observed at least eight times at the 2-week time point. Using fastp at Q25 and MiXCR, TCRdb reprocessed the public reads and kept productive beta chains. Rows merge per CDR3 protein into single entries with the most common DNA and genes. The V and J calls were determined by TCRdb, not by the authors. Counted in this sample were 210,000 or so distinct CDR3 sequences; about 25% of them appeared once. Together, the top ten hold approximately 2.5% of the sample.

V is reduced by 5 bases and J by 2 bases, leaving a spacing of 12 bases between them. The germline V gene specifies SGHTA as CDR1 and FQGNSA as CDR2. The CDR3 spans 14 residues, from the cysteine through the phenylalanine. Of the read, only the CDR3 DNA is kept; its 42 bases are in frame from base 1. Read against the paper, the sample's time point label means: patch test 3, about 24 weeks after DPC sensitization. The sample's treatment or condition, from its label and the paper: therapeutic diphenylcyclopropenone sensitization with weekly scalp DPC. At each patch-test visit, blood was drawn before the patch test was applied. Eligible patients were aged 18 to 70, diagnosed with alopecia, deemed suitable for DPC therapy, and excluded if pregnant. Unfractionated whole blood was collected in Tempus Blood RNA tubes, and total RNA was extracted from that blood.

The origin of this receptor is a middle-aged woman with alopecia areata. Some clones in this sample may be carry-over from other donors' samples. The sequencing here drew on whole blood, taken in connection with sensitization to the hapten diphenylcyclopropenone (DPC). Rearrangement joined TRBV7-2 to TRBJ1-2, and TRBD1 may be the D gene, going by 5 matching bases. This receptor carries the CDR3 CASSHHDSNYGYTF. The DNA sequence is given as TGTGCCAGCAGCCACCATGACAGCAACTATGGCTACACCTTC.